These 15 T cell receptor beta chains were sequenced from one sample in a study of OX40 agonist ivuxolimab in advanced cancers. The protocol was immunoSEQ multiplex PCR, while the TCRdb copy is restricted to in-frame clones and leaves out a portion. The sample holds tens of thousands of clones, about 92% seen once. This material consisted of CD4+ or CD8+ T cells sorted from blood, taken in a trial of the OX40 agonist ivuxolimab. These receptors were obtained from an adult with an advanced solid tumor such as melanoma, head and neck, liver or kidney cancer.

The sample holds one count of this clone. This chain connects TRBV4-1 to TRBJ1-2; no clear D gene. The CDR3 sequence is 13 residues long. Germline lookup yields CDR1 MGHRA and CDR2 YSYEKL. With 1 base removed from V and 6 bases from J, the gap between germline ends came to 9 bases. CDR3 bases: TGCGCCAGCAGCCAAGGGTCTGGGGATGGCTACACCTTC. Translation: CASSQGSGDGYTF.

This clone was observed a single time. This chain links TRBV6-5 with TRBJ1-1; D uncertain. CDR3 length equals 13 residues. Trimming removed 6 bases from V and 5 bases from J, with 13 bases in between. Germline values: CDR1 MNHEY, CDR2 SVGAGI. CDR3 DNA: TGTGCCAGCAGCCCCGGGCGTGGAACTGAAGCTTTCTTT. The encoded protein is CASSPGRGTEAFF.

The chain carries TRBV28 and TRBJ1-5, with D possibly being TRBD1 (5 bases). Germline CDR1 and CDR2: MDHEN and SYDVKM. The V end lost 10 bases, the J end lost 2 bases, and 12 bases lay between the germline ends. There are 13 residues in the CDR3. CDR3 DNA: TGTGCCACCACGCAGGGCCGCAATCAGCCCCAGCATTTT. It specifies CATTQGRNQPQHF.

V usage is TRBV18 and J usage is TRBJ1-4; D remains ambiguous. This CDR3 is 14 amino acids long. Deletions cut 4 bases from V and 2 bases from J, with 8 bases between. CDR1 and CDR2 (germline): KGHSH, LQKENI. CDR3 DNA: TGTGCCAGCTCACTGACGCTGACTAATGAAAAACTGTTTTTT. Encoded protein: CASSLTLTNEKLFF. Full variable domain (rest looked up from reference TRBV18 and TRBJ1-4): NAGVMQNPRHLVRRRGQEARLRCSPMKGHSHVYWYRQLPEEGLKFMVYLQKENIIDESGMPKERFSAEFPKEGPSILRIQQVVRGDSAAYFCASSLTLTNEKLFFGSGTQLSVL.

Only one count was recorded for this clone. The CDR3 does not close with the conserved phenylalanine or tryptophan, likely indicating a read error. The gene calls are TRBV19 and TRBJ1-1; possibly TRBD1 for D (6 bases). Germline V gene sequence: CDR1 LNHDA, CDR2 SQIVND (reference sequence). The CDR3 totals 13 residues. V shed 9 bases and J shed 1 base, with 12 bases lying between them. The CDR3 DNA follows: TGTGCCAGCGCCTCGGGGGCGAACACTGAAGCTTTCCTT. Translated: CASASGANTEAFL.

The J gene is TRBJ1-6, the V gene TRBV30, with TRBD1 matching over 8 bases. Looked up from germline, CDR1 is GTSNPN and CDR2 is SVGIG (reference sequence). V dropped 2 bases and J dropped 5; count of bases not matched to a gene: 5. The CDR3 loop spans 15 amino acids. CDR3 region: CAWSFPGQDNSPLHF. Here the CDR3 DNA reads TGTGCCTGGAGTTTTCCGGGACAGGATAATTCACCCCTCCACTTT.

This chain links TRBV19 with TRBJ1-2; possible D gene TRBD1, 6 bases. Germline V gene sequence: CDR1 LNHDA, CDR2 SQIVND (reference sequence). The V gene lost 10 bases and the J gene lost 4 bases, with 13 bases spanning the gap. The CDR3 length is 12 residues. This chain's CDR3 is CATETGRYGYTF. In nucleotides, the CDR3 is TGTGCCACAGAGACAGGTCGCTATGGCTACACCTTC.

The J gene is TRBJ2-7, the V gene TRBV30; D may be TRBD1 (6 bases). The germline gives CDR1 GTSNPN, CDR2 SVGIG (reference sequence). The CDR3 totals 12 residues. Between the trimmed V and J ends, which lost 0 bases and 4 bases, there was a span of 7 bases. This CDR3 is CAWSVGGYEQYF. The CDR3 region has the DNA TGTGCCTGGAGTGTAGGGGGTTACGAGCAGTACTTC.

This chain joins TRBV19 and TRBJ1-4; no definite D call. The germline V and J ends were trimmed by 1 base and 0 bases, with 9 bases remaining between them. Germline V CDR1 and CDR2: LNHDA, SQIVND (reference sequence). The CDR3 contains 16 residues. CDR3 bases: TGTGCCAGTAGTATAGGAGGGCATACAACTAATGAAAAACTGTTTTTT. This codes for CASSIGGHTTNEKLFF.

This chain joins TRBV6-4 and TRBJ2-7; tentatively, D is TRBD1 (6 bases). The CDR3 is 14 amino acids. Germline assignment: CDR1 MRHNA and CDR2 SNTAGT. V was shortened by 6 bases and J by 2 bases, with 14 bases between the two germline ends. The CDR3 sequence: CASRHYRATYEQYF. The CDR3 DNA sequence: TGTGCCAGCAGGCACTACAGGGCTACCTACGAGCAGTACTTC.

The V and J genes are TRBV12-5 and TRBJ2-3; D ambiguous. The CDR3 has 14 amino acids. Trimming took 2 bases from V and 0 from J, leaving 6 bases between them. CDR1 and CDR2 from the germline V gene are LGHNT and FRNRAP. CDR3 sequence: CASGLSRSTDTQYF. Written as DNA, the CDR3 is TGTGCTAGTGGTTTGAGTCGAAGCACAGATACGCAGTATTTT.

The V gene is TRBV1, the J gene TRBJ2-1. TRBV1 is given as a pseudogene. The CDR3 extends over 15 amino acids. CDR3 loop: CTSSQDQGTHNEQFF. The CDR3, as DNA: TGCACCAGCAGCCAAGATCAAGGTACCCACAATGAGCAGTTCTTC.

This rearrangement joins TRBV12-5 to TRBJ2-3; D is unclear. This CDR3 spans 14 amino acids. The V end lost 0 bases, the J end lost 5 bases, and 9 bases lay between the germline ends. Per germline, CDR1 LGHNT and CDR2 FRNRAP. CDR3 amino acids: CASGLVGSRDTQYF. The CDR3 DNA reads as TGTGCTAGTGGTTTGGTAGGTTCCCGAGATACGCAGTATTTT.

The chain couples TRBV11-3 to TRBJ2-1; the match to TRBD2 covers 8 bases. From germline, CDR1 is SGHNT and CDR2 YENEEA. The CDR3 runs to 15 residues. With V trimmed by 2 bases and J by 4 bases, 4 bases remained unmatched. CDR3 residues: CASSLTLAVYNEQFF. CDR3 sequence (DNA): TGTGCCAGCAGCTTAACACTAGCGGTGTACAATGAGCAGTTCTTC.

The gene calls are TRBV7-2 and TRBJ2-1, with D perhaps TRBD1 (6 bases). The CDR3 contains 14 residues. Looked up from germline, CDR1 is SGHTA and CDR2 is FQGNSA. V lost 4 bases to trimming and J lost 5 bases, with 12 bases between them. In DNA, the CDR3 is TGTGCCAGCAGCTATCCAGGGGTCAACAATGAGCAGTTCTTC. Its translation: CASSYPGVNNEQFF.